The 15 T cell receptor beta chains below come from one sample, sequenced in a study of cytomegalovirus exposure and HLA in healthy donors. PCR used 60 Vbeta primers and 13 Jbeta primers. The assay was immunoSEQ multiplex PCR, and TCRdb's table has in-frame clones only and misses some. The data show under 250,000 clones, with 70% to 90% seen just once and roughly 0.26% held by the top ten. The sequenced material came from PBMCs. These receptor sequences come from a girl aged 2-10 years in good health and CMV-seronegative.

The J gene is TRBJ2-7, the V gene TRBV10-3; D perhaps matches TRBD2 (6 bases). The V end lost 6 bases, the J end lost 4 bases, and 16 bases lay between the germline ends. The CDR3 runs 14 residues. Germline V lookup: CDR1 ENHRY, CDR2 SYGVKD. The CDR3 DNA sequence: TGTGCCATCAGGGACGTGGGCGGGGATTACGAGCAGTACTTC. It is translated as CAIRDVGGDYEQYF.

J is TRBJ2-1 and V is TRBV5-1; D not resolved. Germline loops: CDR1 SGHRS, CDR2 YFSETQ. The V and J ends lost 0 bases and 5 bases respectively, with 9 bases between them. This CDR3 has 14 amino acids. CDR3 coding DNA: TGCGCCAGCAGCTTGGGGCGGTCGGACAATGAGCAGTTCTTC. Its translation is CASSLGRSDNEQFF.

The chain has TRBV7-6 and TRBJ2-7, with 8 nucleotides matching TRBD1. The CDR3 is made up of 15 amino acids. V gave up 1 base and J gave up 3 bases; unmatched junction bases: 5. Germline CDR1 is SGHVS and CDR2 is FNYEAQ. CDR3 nucleotides: TGTGCCAGCAGCTTAGGGCGACAGGGGATCTACGAGCAGTACTTC. This codes for CASSLGRQGIYEQYF.

The gene calls are TRBV27 and TRBJ1-6; D perhaps matches TRBD1 (5 bases). The germline CDR1 and CDR2 sequences are MNHEY and SMNVEV (reference sequence). CDR3 length: 14 residues. Trimming cost V 6 bases and J 9 bases, with 15 bases left between them. The CDR3 nucleotides are TGTGCCAGCAGCCGGGACCGCGGGGGTTCACCCCTCCACTTT. This encodes CASSRDRGGSPLHF.

This clone was seen just once. V usage is TRBV6-1 and J usage is TRBJ1-2, with 7 bases that match TRBD1. With 6 bases clipped from V and 10 bases from J, the junction kept 5 bases outside the gene matches. This CDR3 has 11 amino acids. Germline V gene lookup returns CDR1 MNHNS and CDR2 SASEGT. The CDR3 DNA follows: TGTGCCAGCAGGGACAGGCTCCACTACACCTTC. Translation: CASRDRLHYTF.

This chain connects TRBV28 to TRBJ2-7; possibly TRBD1 for D (5 bases). Germline CDR1 MDHEN, CDR2 SYDVKM. Trimming left V 3 bases short and J 1 base short, with 13 bases between. The length of the CDR3 is 15 residues. CDR3 nucleotide sequence: TGTGCCAGCAGTTTCGTTCACAGGCCGTCCTACGAGCAGTACTTC. Protein: CASSFVHRPSYEQYF.

This clone was seen only a few times. V gene TRBV6-1 combines with J gene TRBJ2-3; tentative D call: TRBD1 (5 bases). The CDR3 length is 13 residues. The V end lost 8 bases, the J end lost 1 base, and 10 bases lay between the germline ends. Germline V CDR1 and CDR2: MNHNS, SASEGT. The CDR3 coding sequence is TGTGCCAGCGGGGCGTTCGGCACAGATACGCAGTATTTT. Translated, it gives CASGAFGTDTQYF.

Of note for this clone: Other nucleotide sequences from this sample produce the same CDR3. The genes are TRBV5-4 and TRBJ2-7, with 13 positions matching TRBD2. Germline CDR1 and CDR2: SGHNT and YYREEE (reference sequence). The ends lost 4 bases at V and 1 base at J; junction bases unmatched: 2. This CDR3 is built from 15 residues. The CDR3 spells CASSLGLAGSYEQYF. In DNA form, the CDR3 reads TGTGCCAGCAGCCTGGGACTAGCGGGGTCCTACGAGCAGTACTTC.

CDR3 residues: CASSQQGFGYNEQFF. The CDR3 coding sequence is TGTGCCAGCAGCCAACAGGGGTTTGGATACAATGAGCAGTTCTTC. J is TRBJ2-1 and V is TRBV6-5, with 7 bases lining up with TRBD1. The V gene's germline CDR1 is MNHEY and CDR2 SVGAGI. Losses at the gene ends were 6 bases for V and 4 bases for J; bases not matched to a gene: 9. The CDR3 contains 15 residues.

The V call is TRBV4-1, the J call TRBJ1-5, with D possibly matching TRBD1 (6 bases). The CDR3 covers 14 residues. Germline V CDR1 and CDR2: MGHRA, YSYEKL. Trimming removed 1 base from V and 5 bases from J, with 9 bases in between. The CDR3 sequence: CASSQVGADQPQHF. CDR3 nucleotides: TGCGCCAGCAGCCAAGTGGGGGCGGATCAGCCCCAGCATTTT.

This clone was counted between two and nine times. The V call is TRBV5-6, the J call TRBJ1-2; TRBD1 aligns across 8 bases. Germline V gene sequence: CDR1 SGHDT, CDR2 YYEEEE. The J segment lost 10 bases and the V segment lost 1 base, leaving 3 bases of the junction unmatched. This CDR3 comprises 12 residues. The CDR3 coding sequence is TGTGCCAGCAGCTTGTACAGGGGGTTCTACACCTTC. As protein: CASSLYRGFYTF.

The chain employs TRBV15 and TRBJ1-1, with D tentatively TRBD1 (5 bases). V dropped 0 bases and J dropped 5 bases, with 10 bases sitting between them. Germline CDR1 is LNHNV and CDR2 is YYDKDF (reference sequence). The CDR3 is 14 residues long. CDR3 in amino acids: CATSRDKGRTEAFF. Written as DNA, the CDR3 is TGTGCCACCAGCAGAGATAAGGGGAGGACTGAAGCTTTCTTT.

This clone came up once. The chain joins TRBV2 to TRBJ2-5; 7 nucleotides align to TRBD2. Germline V gene data show CDR1 as SNHLY and CDR2 as FYNNEI. This CDR3 is 14 amino acids long. With V trimmed by 8 bases and J by 1 base, 7 bases remained unmatched. The DNA for the CDR3 is TGTGCCAGCTCTGGAGCGGGGATCCAAGAGACCCAGTACTTC. Its translation: CASSGAGIQETQYF.

V gene TRBV7-8 combines with J gene TRBJ2-5, with 10 bases that match TRBD2. Germline V gives CDR1 SGHVS, CDR2 FQNEAQ. This CDR3 contains 15 residues. Germline trimming cut 2 bases from V and 5 bases from J; bases unmatched to any gene: 5. DNA of the CDR3: TGTGCCAGCAGCTTAATACTAGCGGGGCGGGAGACCCAGTACTTC. This codes for CASSLILAGRETQYF.

The CDR3 bases are TGTGCAAGTCGCTTAGTATTCCTTGGGGCTAGCGGGTACAACAGCACAGATACGCAGTATTTT. This encodes CASRLVFLGASGYNSTDTQYF. The chain recombines TRBV12-2 with TRBJ2-3; the DNA was not compared with TRBD2, the D call given in the table. TRBV12-2 is noted as a pseudogene. CDR3 length: 21 residues.